A selection of T cell receptor beta chains follows, all from one sample in a study of early stage breast cancer tumors. Profiled with immunoSEQ multiplex PCR; TCRdb holds only in-frame clones, not every one. The data contain about 10,000 clones, about 78% of them singletons. Sequenced sample: normal breast tissue next to the tumor. Every receptor here comes from a person aged 40-50 years with breast cancer. Both conserved end residues are part of each CDR3. D genes are given only for firm matches. Clone sizes are given selectively: once, few, many, or a class where the clone is expanded.

>TRBJ2-1|.|TRBD2|TRBV2
TGTGCCAGCACCCCGGGAGGGAGGAATGAGCAGTTCTTC
CASTPGGRNEQFF
>TRBJ2-5|.|.|TRBV7-2
TGTGCCAGCAGCTTACAGGGCGACCTTAGGGGCCCCCGGGAGACCCAGTACTTC
CASSLQGDLRGPRETQYF
>TRBJ2-5|.|.|TRBV11-3
TGTGCCAGCACTAATCTCAACGACCTCCAGAAAGAGACCCAGTACTTC
CASTNLNDLQKETQYF
>TRBJ2-7|few|.|TRBV11-2
TGTGCCAGCAGCTCGACCAATAGGTACGAGCAGTACTTC
CASSSTNRYEQYF
>TRBJ1-6|.|.|TRBV2
TGTGCCAGCAGTGATGTTCGGGGGAACTCACCCCTCCACTTT
CASSDVRGNSPLHF
>TRBJ2-2|.|.|TRBV30
TGTGCCTGGAGTGTAACCTCCGGGGGGCTGTTTTTT
CAWSVTSGGLFF
>TRBJ1-2|.|TRBD1|TRBV19
TGTGCCAGTAGATCTACAGGGGGGAAGTATGGCTACACCTTC
CASRSTGGKYGYTF
>TRBJ1-1|.|.|TRBV11-3
TGTGCCAGCAGCGTCGGATCCCCAGACTGGGGCACTGAAGCTTTCTTT
CASSVGSPDWGTEAFF
>TRBJ2-3|.|.|TRBV10-2
TGCGCCAGCAGTGACCGACGTGGACCCACAGATACGCAGTATTTT
CASSDRRGPTDTQYF
>TRBJ2-3|.|TRBD2|TRBV4-2
TGTGCCAGCAGCCAAGGGGGACTAGGGAATACAGATACGCAGTATTTT
CASSQGGLGNTDTQYF
>TRBJ2-1|.|TRBD2|TRBV5-6
TGTGCCAGCAGCTTGACTAGCGGGAGGGAGTTCGATGAGCAGTTCTTC
CASSLTSGREFDEQFF
>TRBJ2-5|.|.|TRBV7-6
TGTGCCAGCAGTTTGCTAAATCAAGAGACCCAGTACTTC
CASSLLNQETQYF
>TRBJ1-2|.|.|TRBV18
TGTGCCAGCTCACCACAGGAAAGGGGTCTTATCGGTGGCTACACCTTC
CASSPQERGLIGGYTF
>TRBJ2-6|.|.|TRBV21-1
TGTGCCAGCAGCAAAGAAATTTATTTTTCTGGGGCCAACGTCCTGACTTTC
CASSKEIYFSGANVLTF
>TRBJ2-5|.|TRBD2|TRBV5-1
TGCGCCAGCAGCTGGGGGACTAGCGCGGGGGAAGAGACCCAGTACTTC
CASSWGTSAGEETQYF
>TRBJ2-5|.|.|TRBV5-1
TGCGCCAGCAGCTTGGCTAGCGTCACCCAAGAGACCCAGTACTTC
CASSLASVTQETQYF
>TRBJ1-2|.|.|TRBV21-1
TGTGCCAGCAGCAAAGAGGTTAGGGGAAAAGGCTACACCTTC
CASSKEVRGKGYTF
>TRBJ1-1|.|.|TRBV20-1
TGCATAATTTTGAGGGACACTGAAGCTTTCTTT
CIILRDTEAFF
>TRBJ2-1|.|TRBD2|TRBV2
TGTGCCAGCAGTATTGGGGGAGGGCCGGGCAATGAGCAGTTCTTC
CASSIGGGPGNEQFF
>TRBJ2-7|.|TRBD1|TRBV6-1
TGTGCCAGCAGCTTGACAGGGACCTACGAGCAGTACTTC
CASSLTGTYEQYF
>TRBJ1-2|.|.|TRBV20-1
TGCAGTGCTCAGGGAGGATATGGCTACACCTTC
CSAQGGYGYTF
>TRBJ2-7|.|TRBD1|TRBV25-1
TGTGCCAGCAGTGAATTTTTGGGACAGGGGTACGAGCAGTACTTC
CASSEFLGQGYEQYF
>TRBJ1-1|.|.|TRBV6-4
TGTGCCAGCAGTGACGAATTGGGGACCACTGAAGCTTTCTTT
CASSDELGTTEAFF
>TRBJ2-1|.|.|TRBV6-5
TGTGCCAGCAGTTACGGGGCAGGGTCGCACAATGAGCAGTTCTTC
CASSYGAGSHNEQFF
>TRBJ1-2|few|TRBD1|TRBV9
TGTGCCAGCAGCGTAGCTCAGACAGGGTGGGAATATGGCTACACCTTC
CASSVAQTGWEYGYTF
>TRBJ2-7|.|TRBD2|TRBV18
TGTGCCAGCTCACCACTGGGACTAGCGAACACCTACGAGCAGTACTTC
CASSPLGLANTYEQYF
>TRBJ1-2|few|.|TRBV5-1
TGCGCCAGCAGCCTCCGGGGTGGGGAGGTAGGCTACACCTTC
CASSLRGGEVGYTF
>TRBJ2-7|few|TRBD1|TRBV19
TGTGCCAGTAGTATAGGGACAGGGGGCTACGAGCAGTACTTC
CASSIGTGGYEQYF
>TRBJ2-7|.|TRBD1|TRBV5-1
TGCGCCAGCAGCTACAGGGGCCCCTACGAGCAGTACTTC
CASSYRGPYEQYF
>TRBJ2-2|.|TRBD1|TRBV28
TGTGCCAGCAATTCCCCGGGACAGGGGACCGGGGAGCTGTTTTTT
CASNSPGQGTGELFF
>TRBJ2-3|once|.|TRBV19
TGTGCCAGTAGCAAGAGAAACCCAAGCACAGATACGCAGTATTTT
CASSKRNPSTDTQYF
>TRBJ2-2|.|.|TRBV11-3
TGTGCCAGCAGCTTATGGTCTGGGACCGGGGAGCTGTTTTTT
CASSLWSGTGELFF
>TRBJ1-4|few|TRBD1|TRBV7-9
TGTGCCAGCAGCCTCACTTCAGGGGGGCGGGAGAAACTGTTTTTT
CASSLTSGGREKLFF
>TRBJ2-3|once|.|TRBV5-1
TGCGCCAGCAGCTCCGAGGGTAGGGGGAGAACAGATACGCAGTATTTT
CASSSEGRGRTDTQYF
>TRBJ1-1|.|.|TRBV4-1
TGCGCCAGCAGCCAAGGCCTGGGACTCGGGAACACTGAAGCTTTCTTT
CASSQGLGLGNTEAFF
>TRBJ2-5|.|TRBD2|TRBV7-8
TGTGCCAGCAGCGTACTAGCGGGAGGGCCGGGAGAGACCCAGTACTTC
CASSVLAGGPGETQYF
>TRBJ1-1|.|.|TRBV27
TGTGCCAGCAGTTTAGGTTGGAACACTGAAGCTTTCTTT
CASSLGWNTEAFF
>TRBJ1-1|few|.|TRBV11-2
TGTGCCAGCAGCCCCGACAGGATTGAAGCTTTCTTT
CASSPDRIEAFF
>TRBJ2-3|few|TRBD2|TRBV4-2
TGTGCCAGCAGCCGAACTAGCGTAGGTACAGATACGCAGTATTTT
CASSRTSVGTDTQYF
>TRBJ1-1|.|TRBD1|TRBV18
TGTGCCAGCTCACCTCGGGACAGTAACACTGAAGCTTTCTTT
CASSPRDSNTEAFF
>TRBJ2-1|few|.|TRBV29-1
TGCAGCGTTGAGACCTTCAATGAGCAGTTCTTC
CSVETFNEQFF
>TRBJ2-7|once|.|TRBV2
TGTGCCAGCAGTGATCCGTCTAGCTACGAGCAGTACTTC
CASSDPSSYEQYF
>TRBJ1-1|few|.|TRBV6-5
TGTGCCAGCAGTTTGAGGGGTGAAGCTTTCTTT
CASSLRGEAFF
>TRBJ2-3|.|.|TRBV30
TGTGCCTGGAGTAGGCTCCCCCTGCGCACAGATACGCAGTATTTT
CAWSRLPLRTDTQYF
>TRBJ2-7|few|.|TRBV29-1
TGCAGCGTTGAAGTTCCCGGGACAAGCTCCTACGAGCAGTACTTC
CSVEVPGTSSYEQYF